This T cell receptor beta chain was captured in a study of blood T cell repertoires in COVID-19. Produced via immunoSEQ multiplex PCR; TCRdb's table is partial and in-frame only. Of 300,000 to 500,000 clones in the sample, 70% to 90% were seen once. J gave up 5 bases and V 2 bases, and 8 bases lay outside the gene matches. The length of the CDR3 is 15 residues. CDR1 and CDR2 from the germline V gene are MNHEY and SVGAGI. This TCR came from a woman aged 35 to 49 with acute COVID-19. The V and J genes are TRBV6-5 and TRBJ1-2, with 7 positions matching TRBD1. The source material was PBMCs or T cells enriched from blood (not recorded which). CDR3 loop: CASSYLQDRIYGYTF. CDR3 sequence (DNA): TGTGCCAGCAGTTACCTCCAGGACAGGATATATGGCTACACCTTC.